Below are 8 T cell receptor beta chains sequenced from a single sample in a study of spatial heterogeneity in lung cancer. Their target antigens are unknown. Points from the study as a whole: For expanded intratumoral alpha and beta TCRs, counts tracked tumor mutation counts.

TCRdb re-called the 5' RACE reads through MiXCR, storing one row per CDR3 protein. The data contain 5,700 or so distinct CDR3 sequences, 3.9% of them singletons. Time point: sample taken at primary tumor resection. The input for sequencing was lung tumor tissue, taken at surgery. The source of these receptors is a female donor with early-stage non-small cell lung cancer.

The sample holds many counts of this clonotype. V gene TRBV24-1 combines with J gene TRBJ1-5; possible D gene TRBD1, 5 bases. The V gene lost 0 bases and the J gene lost 1 base, with 6 bases spanning the gap. The CDR3 sequence is 15 residues long. Per the germline V gene, CDR1 is KGHDR and CDR2 is SFDVKD. CDR3 sequence reads: CATSDLRGSNQPQHF. The DNA for the CDR3 is TGTGCCACCAGTGATTTGAGGGGCAGCAATCAGCCCCAGCATTTT.

This clonotype is deemed medium-sized. The chain carries TRBV11-3 and TRBJ2-1; 7 positions agree with TRBD2. Germline CDR1 is SGHNT and CDR2 is YENEEA. The CDR3 runs 13 residues. The ends lost 1 base at V and 9 bases at J; junction bases unmatched: 3. CDR3 region: CASSLAASGEQFF. CDR3 nucleotide sequence: TGTGCCAGCAGCTTAGCCGCTAGCGGTGAGCAGTTCTTC.

By proportion, this clonotype is medium-sized. The V gene is TRBV11-2, the J gene TRBJ2-1, with 16 bases matching TRBD2. Germline lookup yields CDR1 SGHAT and CDR2 FQNNGV. With 5 bases clipped from V and 3 bases from J, the junction kept 10 bases outside the gene matches. The CDR3 covers 19 residues. The CDR3: CASSTGTSGRAGHYNEQFF. As DNA, the CDR3 is TGTGCCAGCAGCACCGGGACTAGCGGGAGGGCTGGCCACTACAATGAGCAGTTCTTC.

This clonotype rates as medium-sized. The chain recombines TRBV20-1 with TRBJ2-7; D is possibly TRBD1 or TRBD2 (5 bases each). The CDR3 consists of 15 residues. Germline loops: CDR1 DFQATT, CDR2 SNEGSKA (reference sequence). The V end was cut by 3 bases, the J end by 9 bases, with 24 bases between. This CDR3 is CSARKTGTDFAVQYF. The CDR3 DNA follows: TGCAGTGCTAGGAAAACCGGGACGGACTTTGCGGTGCAGTACTTC.

This clonotype was observed many times. This rearrangement joins TRBV29-1 to TRBJ2-1, with D unresolved. The germline V gene encodes CDR1 SQVTM and CDR2 ANQGSEA. The V and J ends lost 2 bases and 10 bases respectively, with 3 bases between them. The CDR3 is 9 amino acids. The CDR3 loop reads CSVEKEQFF. In DNA, the CDR3 is TGCAGCGTTGAAAAGGAGCAGTTCTTC.

Many counts were recorded for this clonotype. The rearrangement links TRBV30 to TRBJ1-1; D is unresolved. Germline V CDR1 and CDR2: GTSNPN, SVGIG (reference sequence). The CDR3 totals 12 residues. V was shortened by 0 bases and J by 4 bases, with 6 bases between the two germline ends. The CDR3 loop is CAWSVRITEAFF. CDR3 nucleotide sequence: TGTGCCTGGAGTGTACGAATCACTGAAGCTTTCTTT. Full variable domain (missing parts from reference TRBV30 and TRBJ1-1): SQTIHQWPATLVQPVGSPLSLECTVEGTSNPNLYWYRQAAGRGLQLLFYSVGIGQISSEVPQNLSASRPQDRQFILSSKKLLLSDSGFYLCAWSVRITEAFFGQGTRLTVV.

This clonotype is medium-sized (0.01 to 0.1%) within its sample. The rearrangement uses TRBV19 and TRBJ1-5; no definite D call. The germline V and J ends were trimmed by 2 bases and 0 bases, with 8 bases remaining between them. The CDR3 covers 15 residues. The V gene's germline CDR1 is LNHDA and CDR2 SQIVND (reference sequence). The CDR3 region is CASSIQFRSNQPQHF. The DNA of the CDR3 is TGTGCCAGTAGTATACAGTTCCGTAGCAATCAGCCCCAGCATTTT.

This clonotype is medium-sized (0.01 to 0.1%). The V call is TRBV28, the J call TRBJ2-3, with 10 positions matching TRBD2. With V trimmed by 6 bases and J by 6 bases, 6 bases remained unmatched. This CDR3 is built from 14 residues. Per the germline V gene, CDR1 is MDHEN and CDR2 is SYDVKM. The chain's CDR3 is CASSRSGRQDTQYF. For the CDR3, the DNA is TGTGCCAGCAGCCGTAGCGGGAGGCAGGATACGCAGTATTTT.